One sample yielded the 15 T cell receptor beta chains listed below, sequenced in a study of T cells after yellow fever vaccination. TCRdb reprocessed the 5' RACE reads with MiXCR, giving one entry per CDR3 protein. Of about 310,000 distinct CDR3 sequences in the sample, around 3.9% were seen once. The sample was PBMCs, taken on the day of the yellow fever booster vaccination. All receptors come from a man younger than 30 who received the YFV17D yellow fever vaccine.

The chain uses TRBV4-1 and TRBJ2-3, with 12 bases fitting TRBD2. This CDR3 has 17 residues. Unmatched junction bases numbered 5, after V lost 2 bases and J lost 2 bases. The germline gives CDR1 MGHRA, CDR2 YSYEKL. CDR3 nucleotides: TGCGCCAGCAGCCAAAGACTAGCGGGGGACCTCACAGATACGCAGTATTTT. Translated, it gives CASSQRLAGDLTDTQYF.

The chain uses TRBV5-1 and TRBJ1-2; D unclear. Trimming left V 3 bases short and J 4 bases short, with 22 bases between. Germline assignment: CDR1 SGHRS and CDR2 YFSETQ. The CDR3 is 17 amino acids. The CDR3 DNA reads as TGCGCCAGCAGCTCAAGACGGAGCCCCCTTCGTAGCTATGGCTACACCTTC. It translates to CASSSRRSPLRSYGYTF. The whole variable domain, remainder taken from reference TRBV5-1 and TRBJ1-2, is KAGVTQTPRYLIKTRGQQVTLSCSPISGHRSVSWYQQTPGQGLQFLFEYFSETQRNKGNFPGRFSGRQFSNSRSEMNVSTLELGDSALYLCASSSRRSPLRSYGYTFGSGTRLTVV.

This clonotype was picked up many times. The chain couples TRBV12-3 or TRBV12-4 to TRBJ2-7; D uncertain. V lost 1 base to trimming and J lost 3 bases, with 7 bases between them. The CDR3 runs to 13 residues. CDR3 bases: TGTGCCAGCAGTTTAGGCTACAACTACGAGCAGTACTTC. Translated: CASSLGYNYEQYF.

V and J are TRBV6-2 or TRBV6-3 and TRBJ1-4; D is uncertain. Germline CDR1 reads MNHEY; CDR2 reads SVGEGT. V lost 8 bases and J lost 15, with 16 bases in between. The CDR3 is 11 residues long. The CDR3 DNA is TGTGCCAGCTCTCCAGGCCTCACTTTGTTTTTT. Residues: CASSPGLTLFF.

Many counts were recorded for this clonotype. The CDR3 DNA is TGCGCCAGCAGCCAAGATTGGGGACGGGAGTATGGGACTGAAGCTTTCTTT. This encodes CASSQDWGREYGTEAFF. The chain combines TRBV4-3 with TRBJ1-1, with a weak D call TRBD1 (5 bases). V lost 0 bases and J lost 5, with 19 bases in between. CDR1 is LGHNA, CDR2 YSLEER, per germline. The CDR3 totals 17 residues.

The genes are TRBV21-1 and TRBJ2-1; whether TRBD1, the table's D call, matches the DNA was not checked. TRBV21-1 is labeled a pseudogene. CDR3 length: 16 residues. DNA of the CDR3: TGTGCCAGCAGAAGGACAGGGTCTAGCTCCTACAATGAGCAGTCCTTC. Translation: CASRRTGSSSYNEQSF.

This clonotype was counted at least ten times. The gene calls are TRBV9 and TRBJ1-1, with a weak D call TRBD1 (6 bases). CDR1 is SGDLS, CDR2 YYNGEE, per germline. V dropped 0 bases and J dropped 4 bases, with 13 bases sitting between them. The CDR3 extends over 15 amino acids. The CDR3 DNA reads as TGTGCCAGCAGCGTAGGCTCGCCGGGGGCCACTGAAGCTTTCTTT. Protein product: CASSVGSPGATEAFF.

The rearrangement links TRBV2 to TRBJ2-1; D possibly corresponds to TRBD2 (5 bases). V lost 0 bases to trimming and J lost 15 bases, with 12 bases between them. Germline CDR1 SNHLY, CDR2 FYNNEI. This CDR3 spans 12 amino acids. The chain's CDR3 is CASSEARVRRFF. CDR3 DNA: TGTGCCAGCAGTGAAGCGCGGGTTCGTCGGTTCTTC. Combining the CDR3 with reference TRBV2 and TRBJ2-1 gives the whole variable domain EPEVTQTPSHQVTQMGQEVILRCVPISNHLYFYWYRQILGQKVEFLVSFYNNEISEKSEIFDDQFSVERPDGSNFTLKIRSTKLEDSAMYFCASSEARVRRFFGPGTRLTVL.

Here the CDR3 DNA reads TGTGCCTTACGCGGCAGGGGGGAAGAGACCCAGTACTTC. Protein: CALRGRGEETQYF. This chain links TRBV10-3 with TRBJ2-5, with a possible D match to TRBD1 (7 bases). Per germline, CDR1 ENHRY and CDR2 SYGVKD. V was shortened by 11 bases and J by 3 bases, with 16 bases between the two germline ends. The CDR3 totals 13 residues.

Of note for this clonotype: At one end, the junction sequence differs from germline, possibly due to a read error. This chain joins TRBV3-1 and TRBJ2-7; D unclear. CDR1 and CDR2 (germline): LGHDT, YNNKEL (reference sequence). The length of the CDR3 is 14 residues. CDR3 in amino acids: CASSHARAQYGQYF. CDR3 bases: TGTGCCAGCAGCCACGCTCGGGCTCAATACGGGCAGTACTTC.

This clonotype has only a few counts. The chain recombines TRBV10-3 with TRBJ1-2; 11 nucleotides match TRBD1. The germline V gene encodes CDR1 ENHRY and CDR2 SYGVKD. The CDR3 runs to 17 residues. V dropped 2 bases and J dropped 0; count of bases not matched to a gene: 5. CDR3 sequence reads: CAISEQGQGAPNYGYTF. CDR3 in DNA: TGTGCCATCAGTGAGCAAGGACAGGGGGCTCCTAACTATGGCTACACCTTC.

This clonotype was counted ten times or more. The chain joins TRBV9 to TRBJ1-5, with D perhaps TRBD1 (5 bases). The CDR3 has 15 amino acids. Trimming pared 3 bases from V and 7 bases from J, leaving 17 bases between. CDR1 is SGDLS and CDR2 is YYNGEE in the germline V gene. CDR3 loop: CASSGGDAPIQPQHF. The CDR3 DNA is TGTGCCAGCAGCGGGGGGGACGCCCCAATCCAGCCCCAGCATTTT.

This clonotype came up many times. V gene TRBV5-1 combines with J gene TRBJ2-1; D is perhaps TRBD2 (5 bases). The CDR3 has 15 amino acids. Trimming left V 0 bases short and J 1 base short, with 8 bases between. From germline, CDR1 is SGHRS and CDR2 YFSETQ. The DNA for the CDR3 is TGCGCCAGCAGCTTGGCCGGGGAATCCTACAATGAGCAGTTCTTC. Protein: CASSLAGESYNEQFF.

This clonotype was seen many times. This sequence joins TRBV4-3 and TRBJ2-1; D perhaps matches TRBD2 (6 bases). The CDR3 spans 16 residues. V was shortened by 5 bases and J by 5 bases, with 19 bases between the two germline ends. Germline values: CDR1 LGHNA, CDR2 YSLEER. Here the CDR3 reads CASSSRASGLDNEQFF. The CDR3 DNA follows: TGCGCCAGCAGCTCAAGGGCTTCGGGACTGGACAATGAGCAGTTCTTC.

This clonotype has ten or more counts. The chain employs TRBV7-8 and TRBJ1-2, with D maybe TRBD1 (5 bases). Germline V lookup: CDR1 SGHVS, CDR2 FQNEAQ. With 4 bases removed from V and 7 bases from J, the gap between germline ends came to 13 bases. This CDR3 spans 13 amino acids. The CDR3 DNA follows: TGTGCCAGCAGCTCCGGGGCACGGTTTGGCTACACCTTC. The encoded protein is CASSSGARFGYTF.